This T cell receptor beta chain was documented in a study of early T cells in non-severe SARS-CoV-2 infection. Study information: Unpaired chains resulted from sequencing bulk RNA of unsorted whole blood. General study results and limits: The matching step, a VDJdb search, favored anti-spike CD8 responses and missed private and CD4 specificities.

This clonotype came up many times. Its antigen is not identified. CDR1 is SEHNR, CDR2 FQNEAQ, per germline (reference sequence). The CDR3 contains 15 residues. J lost 4 bases, V lost 7 bases, and 9 bases had no gene match. Researchers attached unique molecular identifiers to individual cDNA molecules. TCRdb analysed the 5' RACE reads with MiXCR anew, one entry per CDR3 protein. The sample includes tens of thousands of distinct CDR3 sequences, roughly 5.7% seen only once; the top ten take approximately 5.4%. The material was whole blood, obtained at baseline. The clonotype comes from an adult who was a healthcare worker with PCR-confirmed SARS-CoV-2 infection or an uninfected control (not recorded which). The chain employs TRBV7-9 and TRBJ2-1; 8 bases fit TRBD2. This CDR3 reads CASTPGGDRYNEQFF. CDR3 in DNA: TGTGCCAGCACCCCGGGGGGGGATCGGTACAATGAGCAGTTCTTC.